This TCR beta chain was retrieved from a study of cytomegalovirus exposure and HLA in healthy donors. PCR employed 60 Vbeta and 13 Jbeta primers. Here immunoSEQ multiplex PCR was the method, and the copy in TCRdb shows in-frame clones only, minus some. Here the sample spans 150,000 to 200,000 clones, 71% being singletons. Study-wide points: A later analysis showed that HLA-associated TCR beta chains had undergone more clonal expansion than equally common others. Several of the most significant clusters appeared, in a later analysis, to be linked to common viral pathogens.

A remark on this clone: Antigen specificity is unknown.

V lost 2 bases, J lost 11 bases, and 9 bases stayed unmatched. Per the germline V gene, CDR1 is SGHNT and CDR2 is YYREEE (reference sequence). CDR3 length equals 13 residues. Sample: PBMCs. The receptor comes from a girl between 5 and 17 years old in good health and CMV-seronegative. The V call is TRBV5-4, the J call TRBJ1-1; 7 bases line up with TRBD1. The DNA of the CDR3 is TGTGCCAGCAGCTTCACAGGGGATCAGTCGGCTTTCTTT. This encodes CASSFTGDQSAFF.